A single sample gave rise to the 29 T cell receptor beta chains below, sequenced in a study of STAT5B mutations in CD4+ large granular lymphocyte leukemia. Produced via immunoSEQ multiplex PCR; TCRdb's table is partial and in-frame only. The data hold tens of thousands of clones, with about 80% observed a single time. The sample taken for sequencing was CD4+ T cells from blood buffy coats. Receptors originate from a human donor in good health.

V and J are TRBV4-3 and TRBJ1-4; the D is unclear. The CDR3 is 15 amino acids. V dropped 2 bases and J dropped 0 bases, with 7 bases sitting between them. The V gene's germline CDR1 is LGHNA and CDR2 YSLEER. CDR3 bases: TGCGCCAGCAGCCAATCCTATGCAACTAATGAAAAACTGTTTTTT. Translated: CASSQSYATNEKLFF.

This clone was seen a handful of times. The chain employs TRBV6-1 and TRBJ1-6; D is undetermined. Trimming took 7 bases from V and 8 from J, leaving 18 bases between them. The CDR3 has 15 amino acids. Germline loops: CDR1 MNHNS, CDR2 SASEGT. The CDR3 is CASIRQRVLDSPLHF. The CDR3 nucleotides read TGTGCCAGCATTAGACAAAGGGTATTGGATTCACCCCTCCACTTT.

The chain combines TRBV19 with TRBJ2-7, with D unclear. V lost 5 bases and J 0 bases, leaving 11 bases between the germline ends. Germline values: CDR1 LNHDA, CDR2 SQIVND (reference sequence). This CDR3 region has 14 residues. CDR3 protein: CASSVTVSSYEQYV. CDR3 DNA sequence: TGTGCCAGTAGTGTAACAGTGAGCTCCTACGAGCAGTACGTC.

The rearrangement uses TRBV9 and TRBJ2-1; D unresolved. Germline CDR1 is SGDLS and CDR2 is YYNGEE. The V and J ends lost 1 base and 5 bases respectively, with 7 bases between them. CDR3 length: 13 amino acids. The CDR3 DNA reads as TGTGCCAGCAGCGTAAGCCAGGACAATGAGCAGTTCTTC. Its protein product is CASSVSQDNEQFF.

This clone has just one count. The chain carries TRBV27 and TRBJ2-3, with D possibly matching TRBD1 (5 bases). Germline V CDR1 and CDR2: MNHEY, SMNVEV (reference sequence). V was pared by 7 bases and J by 6 bases, with 17 bases between. This CDR3 spans 14 amino acids. CDR3 in amino acids: CASTLGAPGDTQYF. The CDR3 DNA is TGTGCCAGCACCTTGGGCGCTCCAGGGGATACGCAGTATTTT.

The rearrangement joins TRBV11-3 to TRBJ2-3, with TRBD2 as a possible D gene (5 bases). From germline, CDR1 is SGHNT and CDR2 YENEEA. Trimming shortened V by 4 bases and J by 2 bases, and 10 bases separated the two germline ends. The CDR3 has 14 residues. Here the CDR3 DNA reads TGTGCCAGCAGCTCGTCTAGCCCCACAGATACGCAGTATTTT. Its protein is CASSSSSPTDTQYF.

This chain joins TRBV6-5 and TRBJ1-2; D gene ambiguous. Germline V gene lookup returns CDR1 MNHEY and CDR2 SVGAGI. CDR3 length: 13 amino acids. V was clipped by 0 bases and J by 8 bases, with 10 bases between them. The CDR3 coding sequence is TGTGCCAGCAGTTACTCGGACCTGTCCGGCTACACCTTC. Protein: CASSYSDLSGYTF.

V gene TRBV2 combines with J gene TRBJ1-5; the D gene is possibly TRBD1 (6 bases). CDR1 is SNHLY, CDR2 FYNNEI, per germline. CDR3 length: 13 residues. Trimming removed 2 bases at V and 7 bases at J, with 9 bases between. This CDR3 reads CASSEIGGQPQHF. As DNA, the CDR3 is TGTGCCAGCAGTGAAATAGGGGGGCAGCCCCAGCATTTT. Full variable domain (outside the CDR3, taken from reference TRBV2 and TRBJ1-5): EPEVTQTPSHQVTQMGQEVILRCVPISNHLYFYWYRQILGQKVEFLVSFYNNEISEKSEIFDDQFSVERPDGSNFTLKIRSTKLEDSAMYFCASSEIGGQPQHFGDGTRLSIL.

The chain couples TRBV5-1 to TRBJ2-3; tentatively, D is TRBD1 (6 bases). Trimming removed 0 bases at V and 0 bases at J, with 11 bases between. The CDR3 loop spans 16 amino acids. From germline, CDR1 is SGHRS and CDR2 YFSETQ. This CDR3 is CASSLAGALSTDTQYF. CDR3 bases: TGCGCCAGCAGCTTGGCAGGGGCCCTTAGCACAGATACGCAGTATTTT. The full variable domain, with the rest looked up from reference TRBV5-1 and TRBJ2-3, is KAGVTQTPRYLIKTRGQQVTLSCSPISGHRSVSWYQQTPGQGLQFLFEYFSETQRNKGNFPGRFSGRQFSNSRSEMNVSTLELGDSALYLCASSLAGALSTDTQYFGPGTRLTVL.

This rearrangement joins TRBV6-1 to TRBJ2-3, with 9 positions matching TRBD1. The germline CDR1 and CDR2 sequences are MNHNS and SASEGT. J was trimmed by 1 base and V by 1 base; bases with no gene match: 6. The CDR3 totals 17 residues. In nucleotides, the CDR3 is TGTGCCAGCAGTGAAGGCGGACAGGGGTGGGGCACAGATACGCAGTATTTT. It translates to CASSEGGQGWGTDTQYF.

This clone was picked up a small number of times. This rearrangement joins TRBV7-2 to TRBJ2-1; 10 bases are a match to TRBD2. The V and J ends lost 4 bases and 0 bases, in that order; junction bases with no gene match: 6. The CDR3 is made up of 17 amino acids. Germline values: CDR1 SGHTA, CDR2 FQGNSA. The CDR3 DNA is TGTGCCAGCAGCTCACACGGACTAGCGGCCTCCTACAATGAGCAGTTCTTC. The encoded protein is CASSSHGLAASYNEQFF.

The rearrangement links TRBV7-7 to TRBJ2-1, with 14 bases that match TRBD2. Germline V gene lookup returns CDR1 SSHAT and CDR2 FNYEAQ (reference sequence). J was trimmed by 7 bases and V by 3 bases; bases with no gene match: 2. The CDR3 extends over 15 amino acids. Here the CDR3 reads CASSLGLAGVNEQFF. In nucleotides, the CDR3 is TGTGCCAGCAGCTTGGGACTAGCGGGAGTTAATGAGCAGTTCTTC. The whole variable domain, remainder taken from reference TRBV7-7 and TRBJ2-1, is GAGVSQSPRYKVTKRGQDVTLRCDPISSHATLYWYQQALGQGPEFLTYFNYEAQPDKSGLPSDRFSAERPEGSISTLTIQRTEQRDSAMYRCASSLGLAGVNEQFFGPGTRLTVL.

This clone has just a few counts. The genes are TRBV18 and TRBJ1-6; no definite D call. From germline, CDR1 is KGHSH and CDR2 LQKENI. The CDR3 spans 14 residues. V lost 2 bases, J lost 6 bases, and 8 bases lay in between. CDR3 region: CASSPLESNSPLHF. Here the CDR3 DNA reads TGTGCCAGCTCACCATTGGAGAGTAATTCACCCCTCCACTTT.

V is TRBV5-4 and J is TRBJ1-6; possibly TRBD1 for D (5 bases). Germline V lookup: CDR1 SGHNT, CDR2 YYREEE (reference sequence). V gave up 4 bases and J gave up 8 bases, with 16 bases separating them. The CDR3 is 15 amino acids. The CDR3 DNA follows: TGTGCCAGCAGCCTCGGGGGGAATGGTTATTCACCCCTCCACTTT. Amino acids: CASSLGGNGYSPLHF.

The chain links TRBV5-5 to TRBJ2-2, with unresolved D. CDR3 size: 16 residues. Trimming stripped 0 bases from V and 0 bases from J, with 9 bases between. Per germline, CDR1 SGHKS and CDR2 YYEKEE (reference sequence). The CDR3 loop is CASSLGVTANTGELFF. The CDR3 DNA reads TGTGCCAGCAGCTTGGGCGTCACCGCGAACACCGGGGAGCTGTTTTTT.

The chain couples TRBV5-1 to TRBJ2-5, with D perhaps matching TRBD2 (7 bases). V lost 4 bases to trimming and J lost 4 bases, with 14 bases between them. CDR3 length: 14 amino acids. CDR1 and CDR2 (germline): SGHRS, YFSETQ. DNA of the CDR3: TGCGCCAGCAGCGGGGGGCGGGAGAGAGAGACCCAGTACTTC. Protein product: CASSGGRERETQYF.

For the CDR3, the DNA is TGCAGCGTTGAGCTGGGGCAGGCAGTCTATGGCTACACCTTC. Its protein product is CSVELGQAVYGYTF. The rearrangement uses TRBV29-1 and TRBJ1-2, with D perhaps matching TRBD1 (5 bases). V lost 3 bases to trimming and J lost 4 bases, with 15 bases between them. Germline V lookup: CDR1 SQVTM, CDR2 ANQGSEA. There are 14 residues in the CDR3.

The rearrangement uses TRBV27 and TRBJ1-4, with no clear D. Germline V gives CDR1 MNHEY, CDR2 SMNVEV (reference sequence). Deletions cut 0 bases from V and 3 bases from J, with 8 bases between. This CDR3 has 15 residues. The chain's CDR3 is CASSLSWTANEKLFF. The CDR3 nucleotides read TGTGCCAGCAGTTTATCGTGGACGGCTAATGAAAAACTGTTTTTT.

This clone was seen a few times. V gene TRBV27 combines with J gene TRBJ1-2; the match to TRBD1 covers 7 bases. CDR3 size: 14 residues. Germline loops: CDR1 MNHEY, CDR2 SMNVEV (reference sequence). The J segment lost 0 bases and the V segment lost 6 bases, leaving 4 bases of the junction unmatched. The CDR3 DNA reads as TGTGCCAGCAGGGGACAGCGTGCTAACTATGGCTACACCTTC. Translating it yields CASRGQRANYGYTF.

This rearrangement joins TRBV27 to TRBJ2-1, with D hard to call. V shed 4 bases and J shed 9 bases, with 10 bases lying between them. Germline CDR1 MNHEY, CDR2 SMNVEV (reference sequence). The CDR3 loop spans 12 amino acids. The CDR3 loop is CASSYRAGEQFF. CDR3 coding DNA: TGTGCCAGCAGTTATCGAGCTGGTGAGCAGTTCTTC.

The rearrangement links TRBV6-1 to TRBJ1-5; D not certain. Germline V CDR1 and CDR2: MNHNS, SASEGT. V lost 5 bases and J lost 9, with 14 bases in between. This CDR3 spans 13 amino acids. DNA for the CDR3: TGTGCCAGCAGTCTCCCAGATCGTGGGCCCCAGCATTTT. Translation gives CASSLPDRGPQHF.

This sequence joins TRBV7-8 and TRBJ2-2, with 7 bases lining up with TRBD1. The trim removed 3 bases at V and 7 bases at J, leaving 11 bases unmatched. There are 16 residues in the CDR3. Germline V lookup: CDR1 SGHVS, CDR2 FQNEAQ. The CDR3 DNA follows: TGTGCCAGCAGCTTCCTTCCGGGACAGACAATCGGGGAGCTGTTTTTT. Its translation: CASSFLPGQTIGELFF. Full variable domain (rest looked up from reference TRBV7-8 and TRBJ2-2): GAGVSQSPRYKVAKRGQDVALRCDPISGHVSLFWYQQALGQGPEFLTYFQNEAQLDKSGLPSDRFFAERPEGSVSTLKIQRTQQEDSAVYLCASSFLPGQTIGELFFGEGSRLTVL.

The J gene is TRBJ2-3, the V gene TRBV7-9; a possible D gene is TRBD1 (6 bases). Germline-derived CDR1 and CDR2 are SEHNR and FQNEAQ (reference sequence). V was trimmed by 5 bases and J by 0 bases, leaving 15 bases between them. This CDR3 contains 16 residues. CDR3 residues: CASSRPVGASTDTQYF. The CDR3 nucleotides read TGTGCCAGCAGCCGGCCTGTGGGGGCTAGCACAGATACGCAGTATTTT.

CDR3 nucleotide sequence: TGTGCCAGCAGCCCACCACAGGGTGTGAGGTCCTACAATGAGCAGTTCTTC. The encoded protein is CASSPPQGVRSYNEQFF. The V and J genes are TRBV7-9 and TRBJ2-1, with D perhaps TRBD1 (6 bases). V was pared by 5 bases and J by 1 base, with 18 bases between. The CDR3 is 17 amino acids. Germline assignment: CDR1 SEHNR and CDR2 FQNEAQ (reference sequence). The full variable domain, its missing parts supplied by reference TRBV7-9 and TRBJ2-1, is DTGVSQNPRHKITKRGQNVTFRCDPISEHNRLYWYRQTLGQGPEFLTYFQNEAQLEKSRLLSDRFSAERPKGSFSTLEIQRTEQGDSAMYLCASSPPQGVRSYNEQFFGPGTRLTVL.

The genes are TRBV11-2 and TRBJ2-2; the D is unclear. Per germline, CDR1 SGHAT and CDR2 FQNNGV. The CDR3 totals 14 residues. The V and J ends lost 5 bases and 4 bases respectively, with 11 bases between them. The DNA for the CDR3 is TGTGCCAGCAGCCGCCCCCCAGCCACCGGGGAGCTGTTTTTT. This translates into CASSRPPATGELFF.

The chain carries TRBV28 and TRBJ2-5; the D gene is possibly TRBD2 (5 bases). CDR1 and CDR2 (germline): MDHEN, SYDVKM. This CDR3 is 12 amino acids long. V dropped 10 bases and J dropped 1 base, with 10 bases sitting between them. In DNA, the CDR3 is TGTGCCACCGAGGGCAGCCAAGAGACCCAGTACTTC. Protein sequence: CATEGSQETQYF.

This chain joins TRBV4-1 and TRBJ2-7; 12 bases line up with TRBD2. V was pared by 2 bases and J by 6 bases, with 8 bases of the junction left unmatched. From germline, CDR1 is MGHRA and CDR2 YSYEKL. This CDR3 contains 16 residues. The chain's CDR3 is CASSQSRLAGEGEQYF. CDR3 in DNA: TGCGCCAGCAGCCAAAGCCGACTAGCGGGAGAGGGCGAGCAGTACTTC.

The CDR3 protein is CASSPLRGTEAFF. The CDR3 DNA reads as TGTGCCAGCAGTCCACTCCGGGGAACTGAAGCTTTCTTT. The chain recombines TRBV25-1 with TRBJ1-1; D is unclear. V lost 5 bases, J lost 5 bases, and 12 bases lay in between. This CDR3 contains 13 residues. Germline assignment: CDR1 MGHDK and CDR2 SYGVNS.

This sequence joins TRBV28 and TRBJ1-5; D unclear. The CDR3 has 15 amino acids. The germline gives CDR1 MDHEN, CDR2 SYDVKM. Trimming shortened V by 1 base and J by 3 bases, and 10 bases separated the two germline ends. The CDR3 DNA follows: TGTGCCAGCAGTTTATTGGGCAGGACCAATCAGCCCCAGCATTTT. Translation: CASSLLGRTNQPQHF.